This T cell receptor beta chain was documented in a study of blood T cell repertoires in COVID-19. Study context: T cells, B-cell-depleted T cells, or PBMCs provided the cDNA or gDNA that served as material.

The CDR3 is made up of 15 amino acids. V gave up 7 bases and J gave up 6 bases; unmatched junction bases: 12. Germline V CDR1 and CDR2: SGHRS, YFSETQ. Sequenced by immunoSEQ multiplex PCR; TCRdb stores in-frame clones only, minus some. The sample records roughly 180,000 clones, 75% to 90% being singletons. The material sequenced was peripheral blood. The genes are TRBV5-1 and TRBJ2-3; 9 bases fit TRBD1. The source is a woman aged 60-70 years with acute or convalescent COVID-19. CDR3 coding DNA: TGCGCCAGCTGGAGAACAGGGGGCGGCGGGGATACGCAGTATTTT. Its protein product is CASWRTGGGGDTQYF.